This T cell receptor (beta chain) appears in the sequencing data of a study of beta chain features in type 1 diabetes. Expressed TCRB transcripts were sequenced, since all the RNA that had been isolated was reverse transcribed. Measured with immunoSEQ multiplex PCR; TCRdb has only the in-frame clones, and not every one. The table includes approximately 300,000 clones, approximately 10% detected once. CD4+ cells of the naive, central memory, regulatory and stem cell-like memory types were sorted via CD45RO/CCR7/CD25/CD127/CD95/CD27. Per germline, CDR1 SGHRS and CDR2 YFSETQ. Trimming at V came to 4 bases and at J to 5 bases, leaving 14 bases not matched to a gene. The CDR3 runs to 19 residues.

This TCR came from a woman aged 25 to 39 in good health. V is TRBV5-1 and J is TRBJ2-3; 15 nucleotides match TRBD2. Sequencing was done on a sample of naive CD4+ T cells from blood. The CDR3 loop is CASSRRTSGRARWEDTQYF. The CDR3 coding sequence is TGCGCCAGCAGCAGACGGACTAGCGGGAGGGCAAGATGGGAAGATACGCAGTATTTT.